Presented here are 24 T cell receptor beta chains from one specimen sequenced in a study of brain metastases from non-small cell lung cancer. Libraries were prepared by immunoSEQ multiplex PCR; TCRdb keeps only in-frame clonotypes and omits some of them. The sample gives roughly 15,000 clones, approximately 83% of which show up once; roughly 7.7% is in the top ten. Material for sequencing was primary lung tumor tissue. All receptors derive from a donor aged 40 or older with non-small cell lung cancer.

The J gene is TRBJ2-5, the V gene TRBV7-9; TRBD1 agrees at 8 bases. The J call may be faulty, since TRBJ2-7 better matches the DNA end. Germline values: CDR1 SEHNR, CDR2 FQNEAQ (reference sequence). CDR3 length: 15 amino acids. The CDR3 sequence: CASSPGTGSSYEQYF. Written as DNA, the CDR3 is TGTGCCAGCAGCCCCGGGACAGGATCCTCCTACGAGCAGTACTTC.

The chain combines TRBV6-5 with TRBJ1-2, with D perhaps TRBD1 (6 bases). Germline V gene lookup returns CDR1 MNHEY and CDR2 SVGAGI. V was cut by 7 bases and J by 3 bases, with 12 bases left in between. The CDR3 sequence is 13 residues long. In DNA, the CDR3 is TGTGCCAGCAAAGTAGACAGGCACTATGGCTACACCTTC. Protein sequence: CASKVDRHYGYTF.

This clone was seen more than once but under ten times. The chain carries TRBV5-6 and TRBJ2-7, with TRBD2 as a possible D gene (5 bases). Germline-derived CDR1 and CDR2 are SGHDT and YYEEEE. The length of the CDR3 is 16 residues. The germline V and J ends were trimmed by 3 bases and 4 bases, with 20 bases remaining between them. CDR3 nucleotide sequence: TGTGCCAGCAGCTCACTGCGGGTTCAGGCGTCTTACGAGCAGTACTTC. Residues: CASSSLRVQASYEQYF.

As regards this clone: The junction departs from the called germline gene at one end, perhaps through a read error. J is TRBJ1-1 and V is TRBV2, with TRBD1 as a possible D gene (5 bases). CDR1 is SNHLY, CDR2 FYNNEI, per germline. The CDR3 totals 16 residues. For the CDR3, the DNA is TGTGCCAGCAATGAAGCGGGGCGTGGGAGGTGGACTGAAGCTTTCTTT. Residues: CASNEAGRGRWTEAFF.

Turning to this clone: At one end the junction does not follow the germline gene, possibly because of a read error. The V gene is TRBV2, the J gene TRBJ2-7; 7 positions agree with TRBD1. CDR1 and CDR2 from the germline V gene are SNHLY and FYNNEI. This CDR3 region has 14 residues. CDR3 region: CVSRGRDSSYEQYF. The CDR3 DNA reads as TGTGTCAGCAGAGGACGGGACAGCTCCTACGAGCAGTACTTC. Full variable domain (outside the CDR3, taken from reference TRBV2 and TRBJ2-7): EPEVTQTPSHQVTQMGQEVILRCVPISNHLYFYWYRQILGQKVEFLVSFYNNEISEKSEIFDDQFSVERPDGSNFTLKIRSTKLEDSAMYFCVSRGRDSSYEQYFGPGTRLTVT.

The CDR3 here is CASSFGQNTEAFF. CDR3 in DNA: TGTGCCAGCAGTTTTGGGCAGAACACTGAAGCTTTCTTT. The chain has TRBV12-3 or TRBV12-4 and TRBJ1-1; D is unclear. Trimming left V 3 bases short and J 1 base short, with 6 bases between. This CDR3 region has 13 residues.

The chain uses TRBV20-1 and TRBJ2-7; unclear D gene. There are 9 residues in the CDR3. Deletions cut 7 bases from V and 3 bases from J, with 4 bases between. In germline, CDR1 is DFQATT, CDR2 SNEGSKA (reference sequence). CDR3 DNA: TGCAGTGGGGGCTACGAGCAGTACGTC. This codes for CSGGYEQYV.

This clone was found once. The chain uses TRBV10-2 and TRBJ2-3, with D maybe TRBD1 (6 bases). The V and J ends lost 11 bases and 3 bases respectively, with 18 bases between them. This CDR3 spans 14 amino acids. Germline CDR1 and CDR2: WSHSY and SAAADI. The DNA for the CDR3 is TGCGCCGTTGGAACAGGGAGTTTTACAGATACGCAGTATTTT. Its protein product is CAVGTGSFTDTQYF.

V gene TRBV29-1 combines with J gene TRBJ2-5; TRBD1 or TRBD2 may be the D gene (6 bases each). Deletions cut 0 bases from V and 5 bases from J, with 13 bases between. The CDR3 totals 14 residues. From germline, CDR1 is SQVTM and CDR2 ANQGSEA. The CDR3 reads CSVEDTGAWETQYF. As DNA, the CDR3 is TGCAGCGTTGAAGATACGGGGGCTTGGGAGACCCAGTACTTC.

The V call is TRBV25-1, the J call TRBJ1-1; no firm D call. The CDR3 has 12 residues. V lost 3 bases and J lost 8, with 10 bases in between. Germline loops: CDR1 MGHDK, CDR2 SYGVNS. The CDR3 sequence: CASSDLALEAFF. The CDR3 DNA follows: TGTGCCAGCAGTGACTTGGCCCTGGAAGCTTTCTTT.

The chain recombines TRBV19 with TRBJ1-1, with D perhaps TRBD1 (5 bases). The CDR3 is 13 amino acids. CDR1 and CDR2 (germline): LNHDA, SQIVND (reference sequence). Trimming shortened V by 2 bases and J by 5 bases, and 9 bases separated the two germline ends. This CDR3 reads CASSIQGGTEAFF. The CDR3 region has the DNA TGTGCCAGTAGTATACAGGGAGGGACTGAAGCTTTCTTT.

In this sample, this clone turned up once. V is TRBV6-5 and J is TRBJ1-5, with 9 positions matching TRBD1. Germline loops: CDR1 MNHEY, CDR2 SVGAGI. V trimming: 6 bases; J trimming: 6 bases; junction bases outside the gene matches: 9. The CDR3 length is 15 residues. CDR3 coding DNA: TGTGCCAGCAGCACAGGGGGCATGGAGGGTCAGCCCCAGCATTTT. The encoded protein is CASSTGGMEGQPQHF.

CDR3 sequence (DNA): TGCGCCAGCAGTGAAGTCGGGGAGACCCAGTACTTC. Its translation: CASSEVGETQYF. J is TRBJ2-5 and V is TRBV10-1, with D uncertain. Germline CDR1 WNHNN, CDR2 SYGVQD (reference sequence). The CDR3 is made up of 12 amino acids. Between the trimmed V and J ends, which lost 3 bases and 5 bases, there was a span of 7 bases.

There are a few counts of this clone. The chain couples TRBV2 to TRBJ1-6; 7 bases agree with TRBD1. Germline V gene lookup returns CDR1 SNHLY and CDR2 FYNNEI. The ends lost 3 bases at V and 7 bases at J; junction bases unmatched: 6. CDR3 size: 15 residues. The CDR3 coding sequence is TGTGCCAGCAGTGAGGGGGGACAGACAAATTCACCCCTCCACTTT. Protein sequence: CASSEGGQTNSPLHF.

J is TRBJ1-2 and V is TRBV4-3, with 8 bases aligning to TRBD1. V shed 4 bases, J shed 5 bases, and the junction held 9 bases outside the gene matches. CDR3 length equals 15 residues. Germline V gives CDR1 LGHNA, CDR2 YSLEER. CDR3 nucleotide sequence: TGCGCCAGCAGCCCAGGTCCAGGGGGCCAGTATGGCTACACCTTC. Protein sequence: CASSPGPGGQYGYTF.

A word on this clone: This may come from a read error, since a much larger clone is one base off. This sequence joins TRBV7-3 and TRBJ2-2; possibly TRBD1 for D (6 bases). CDR1 and CDR2 (germline): SGHTA, FQGTGA. The CDR3 spans 16 residues. The CDR3 nucleotides are TGTGCCAACAGCTTAACAGACAGGAGGAGCACCGGGGAGCTGTTTTTT. Amino acid sequence: CANSLTDRRSTGELFF.

V usage is TRBV24-1 and J usage is TRBJ1-2; the match to TRBD1 covers 9 bases. Losses at the gene ends were 3 bases for V and 0 bases for J; bases not matched to a gene: 1. Germline V gene data show CDR1 as KGHDR and CDR2 as SFDVKD. This CDR3 has 15 amino acids. The CDR3 DNA sequence: TGTGCCACCAGTGATCGACAGGGGGCTAACTATGGCTACACCTTC. Translated: CATSDRQGANYGYTF.

V is TRBV12-5 and J is TRBJ1-1; weak D call: TRBD1 (5 bases). The V gene's germline CDR1 is LGHNT and CDR2 FRNRAP. The V end was cut by 5 bases, the J end by 3 bases, with 16 bases between. The CDR3 contains 15 residues. CDR3 residues: CASGPPWGGYTEAFF. CDR3 sequence (DNA): TGTGCTAGTGGTCCACCGTGGGGGGGGTACACTGAAGCTTTCTTT. The full variable domain, with the rest looked up from reference TRBV12-5 and TRBJ1-1, is DARVTQTPRHKVTEMGQEVTMRCQPILGHNTVFWYRQTMMQGLELLAYFRNRAPLDDSGMPKDRFSAEMPDATLATLKIQPSEPRDSAVYFCASGPPWGGYTEAFFGQGTRLTVV.

The chain carries TRBV5-4 and TRBJ1-1; 8 positions match TRBD1. Germline V CDR1 and CDR2: SGHNT, YYREEE (reference sequence). The ends lost 3 bases at V and 11 bases at J; junction bases unmatched: 12. There are 14 residues in the CDR3. The CDR3 sequence is CASSWPGGTGDAFF. The CDR3 region has the DNA TGTGCCAGCAGCTGGCCCGGCGGGACAGGTGATGCTTTCTTT.

In this sample, this clone turned up once. The chain joins TRBV7-2 to TRBJ1-6, with D tentatively TRBD1 (6 bases). Trimming left V 1 base short and J 4 bases short, with 8 bases between. The CDR3 runs to 15 residues. The germline V gene encodes CDR1 SGHTA and CDR2 FQGNSA. CDR3 nucleotide sequence: TGTGCCAGCAGCTTAGGGACAGTGTATAATTCACCCCTCCACTTT. Amino acids: CASSLGTVYNSPLHF.

J is TRBJ1-1 and V is TRBV12-3 or TRBV12-4; D remains unclear. The ends were cut back, 3 bases at V and 1 base at J, with 6 bases in the middle. This CDR3 comprises 13 residues. The CDR3 DNA reads as TGTGCCAGCAGTTTTTCCAGGAACACTGAAGCTTTCTTT. Protein: CASSFSRNTEAFF.

With respect to this clone: The junction differs from germline at one of its ends, possibly a read error. The chain has TRBV4-2 and TRBJ1-1, with D tentatively TRBD1 (6 bases). The germline V gene has CDR1 LGHNA and CDR2 YNFKEQ. CDR3 length equals 17 residues. As DNA, the CDR3 is TGTGCCAGCAGCCCAGCACCTGAGACAGGTGGGGGCACTGAAACTTTCTTT. Its protein product is CASSPAPETGGGTETFF.

The chain couples TRBV5-1 to TRBJ2-7; 8 nucleotides line up with TRBD1. Germline CDR1 SGHRS, CDR2 YFSETQ. The CDR3 totals 15 residues. J gave up 0 bases and V 5 bases, and 7 bases lay outside the gene matches. The chain's CDR3 is CASRGDRCSSYEQYV. CDR3 bases: TGCGCCAGCAGGGGGGACAGGTGTTCCTCCTACGAGCAGTACGTC.

The J gene is TRBJ1-5, the V gene TRBV30; D is undetermined. Germline V gene data show CDR1 as GTSNPN and CDR2 as SVGIG (reference sequence). This CDR3 is 13 amino acids long. V was pared by 0 bases and J by 6 bases, with 9 bases between. CDR3 protein: CAWSVSSGQPQHF. The DNA for the CDR3 is TGTGCCTGGAGTGTTTCCTCTGGTCAGCCCCAGCATTTT.